The 22 T cell receptor beta chains below were found in one sample sequenced in a study of siplizumab effects on memory and regulatory T cells. Sequenced by immunoSEQ multiplex PCR; TCRdb stores in-frame clones only, minus some. The sample has over 100,000 clones, about 93% seen once. The specimen was Tregs sorted from blood. These receptors came from a human donor in good health.

CDR3 sequence: CASSFSGTPTGELFF. CDR3 DNA sequence: TGTGCCAGCAGCTTCAGCGGGACCCCAACCGGGGAGCTGTTTTTT. The chain carries TRBV9 and TRBJ2-2, with 7 nucleotides matching TRBD2. The V gene's germline CDR1 is SGDLS and CDR2 YYNGEE. After removal of 4 bases from V and 5 bases from J, the junction contained 8 bases not matched to a gene. The CDR3 extends over 15 amino acids.

V is TRBV19 and J is TRBJ1-2, with D perhaps matching TRBD1 (6 bases). The germline CDR1 and CDR2 sequences are LNHDA and SQIVND (reference sequence). This CDR3 comprises 14 residues. Trimming stripped 4 bases from V and 0 bases from J, with 9 bases between. The CDR3 here is CASSRDTANYGYTF. In nucleotides, the CDR3 is TGTGCCAGTAGTAGGGACACAGCTAACTATGGCTACACCTTC.

This chain joins TRBV6-1 and TRBJ1-2; tentative D call: TRBD1 (6 bases). CDR1 is MNHNS, CDR2 SASEGT, per germline. The V end was cut by 4 bases, the J end by 4 bases, with 13 bases between. The CDR3 length is 14 residues. The CDR3 region has the DNA TGTGCCAGCAGTGTTCAGGGGAGGGCCTATGGCTACACCTTC. Encoded protein: CASSVQGRAYGYTF.

The V call is TRBV30, the J call TRBJ2-7; D is undetermined. The V gene's germline CDR1 is GTSNPN and CDR2 SVGIG (reference sequence). The CDR3 extends over 11 amino acids. Trimming removed 1 base at V and 2 bases at J, with 3 bases between. For the CDR3, the DNA is TGTGCCTGGAGTGAAACCTACGAGCAGTACTTC. It encodes CAWSETYEQYF.

This chain joins TRBV5-1 and TRBJ2-3, with 7 bases matching TRBD2. V gave up 3 bases and J gave up 6 bases; unmatched junction bases: 10. Germline values: CDR1 SGHRS, CDR2 YFSETQ. There are 15 residues in the CDR3. The DNA for the CDR3 is TGCGCCAGCAGCTATCGGGTAGCGGGCATTGATACGCAGTATTTT. Translating it yields CASSYRVAGIDTQYF. The whole variable domain, remainder taken from reference TRBV5-1 and TRBJ2-3, is KAGVTQTPRYLIKTRGQQVTLSCSPISGHRSVSWYQQTPGQGLQFLFEYFSETQRNKGNFPGRFSGRQFSNSRSEMNVSTLELGDSALYLCASSYRVAGIDTQYFGPGTRLTVL.

The V call is TRBV5-6, the J call TRBJ1-1, with D perhaps TRBD1 (5 bases). Trimming took 4 bases from V and 5 from J, leaving 18 bases between them. This CDR3 region has 15 residues. The germline CDR1 and CDR2 sequences are SGHDT and YYEEEE. The CDR3 region is CASSRDGWEGTEAFF. Here the CDR3 DNA reads TGTGCCAGCAGCCGCGACGGATGGGAGGGGACTGAAGCTTTCTTT.

This sequence joins TRBV7-3 and TRBJ2-1, with D uncertain. CDR1 and CDR2 from the germline V gene are SGHTA and FQGTGA. The CDR3 is 13 amino acids. V was pared by 5 bases and J by 4 bases, with 9 bases between. The CDR3 DNA sequence: TGTGCCAGCAGCCCTCCTGGGTACAATGAGCAGTTCTTC. Translation gives CASSPPGYNEQFF.

The CDR3: CASSRTSGLSYNEQFF. The CDR3 nucleotides read TGTGCCAGCAGCCGGACTAGCGGGCTCTCCTACAATGAGCAGTTCTTC. This sequence joins TRBV5-4 and TRBJ2-1, with 11 nucleotides matching TRBD2. The CDR3 runs to 16 residues. Germline lookup yields CDR1 SGHNT and CDR2 YYREEE (reference sequence). V gave up 4 bases and J gave up 0 bases; unmatched junction bases: 3.

The gene calls are TRBV6-1 and TRBJ2-1, with a weak D call TRBD2 (5 bases). Germline lookup yields CDR1 MNHNS and CDR2 SASEGT. The germline V and J ends were trimmed by 5 bases and 5 bases, with 13 bases remaining between them. The CDR3 is 14 residues long. CDR3: CASSMLARNNEQFF. The CDR3 coding sequence is TGTGCCAGCAGTATGTTAGCGAGGAACAATGAGCAGTTCTTC.

This chain links TRBV19 with TRBJ1-1; D remains ambiguous. CDR3 size: 14 residues. V was pared by 4 bases and J by 1 base, with 10 bases between. Looked up from germline, CDR1 is LNHDA and CDR2 is SQIVND (reference sequence). CDR3 nucleotides: TGTGCCAGTAGTAAGAGGACTGCGAACACTGAAGCTTTCTTT. Protein: CASSKRTANTEAFF.

The chain has TRBV2 and TRBJ2-5; 14 nucleotides line up with TRBD2. J was trimmed by 2 bases and V by 6 bases; bases with no gene match: 2. This CDR3 has 15 amino acids. Looked up from germline, CDR1 is SNHLY and CDR2 is FYNNEI. DNA of the CDR3: TGTGCCAGCAGGGGGACTAGCGGGGGACAAGAGACCCAGTACTTC. Its protein is CASRGTSGGQETQYF. Based on the CDR3 plus reference TRBV2 and TRBJ2-5, the full variable domain is EPEVTQTPSHQVTQMGQEVILRCVPISNHLYFYWYRQILGQKVEFLVSFYNNEISEKSEIFDDQFSVERPDGSNFTLKIRSTKLEDSAMYFCASRGTSGGQETQYFGPGTRLLVL.

The rearrangement links TRBV6-1 to TRBJ1-6; D not certain. The germline gives CDR1 MNHNS, CDR2 SASEGT. Trimming left V 4 bases short and J 2 bases short, with 6 bases between. The CDR3 runs to 14 residues. CDR3 nucleotides: TGTGCCAGCAGTGGCCCCGCCTATAATTCACCCCTCCACTTT. Translation: CASSGPAYNSPLHF.

This clone was seen more than once but under ten times. The genes are TRBV19 and TRBJ1-1, with D unresolved. Germline V lookup: CDR1 LNHDA, CDR2 SQIVND (reference sequence). The V and J ends lost 11 bases and 5 bases respectively, with 9 bases between them. The CDR3 extends over 10 amino acids. The CDR3 nucleotides are TGTGCCGTGGGGTGGACTGAAGCTTTCTTT. It yields the protein CAVGWTEAFF.

This clone was seen once. This chain joins TRBV10-3 and TRBJ1-2; 7 bases agree with TRBD1. CDR1 is ENHRY and CDR2 is SYGVKD in the germline V gene. Unmatched junction bases numbered 5, after V lost 8 bases and J lost 5 bases. The CDR3 extends over 12 amino acids. The CDR3 region is CAIAPGGYGYTF. Written as DNA, the CDR3 is TGTGCCATCGCTCCAGGGGGGTATGGCTACACCTTC.

This chain joins TRBV6-6 and TRBJ2-2; D is perhaps TRBD1 or TRBD2 (5 bases each). V was clipped by 8 bases and J by 7 bases, with 17 bases between them. Germline V gene lookup returns CDR1 MNHNY and CDR2 SVGAGI (reference sequence). The CDR3 spans 14 residues. The CDR3 nucleotides are TGTGCCAGCGCGCCGGTCGGGACGAGCGGGGAGCTGTTTTTT. The encoded protein is CASAPVGTSGELFF.

This sequence joins TRBV30 and TRBJ1-1, with D possibly TRBD1 on 5 matching bases. Trimming cost V 2 bases and J 5 bases, with 15 bases left between them. The CDR3 is 14 residues long. In germline, CDR1 is GTSNPN, CDR2 SVGIG (reference sequence). The CDR3 DNA is TGTGCCTGGAGTAGGGACGGAGCTCAAACTGAAGCTTTCTTT. It yields the protein CAWSRDGAQTEAFF.

On this clone: A junction end diverges from the germline sequence, so it may reflect a read error. Other DNA sequences of this sample code for an identical CDR3. This rearrangement joins TRBV6-5 to TRBJ1-2; tentatively, D is TRBD1 (5 bases). CDR3 size: 14 residues. Germline lookup yields CDR1 MNHEY and CDR2 SVGAGI. The CDR3 sequence is CASSYSRGRAGYTF. CDR3 bases: TGTGCCAGCAGCTACTCGAGGGGCAGGGCCGGCTACACCTTC.

V usage is TRBV9 and J usage is TRBJ1-1, with 8 bases matching TRBD1. The V gene end was trimmed by 4 bases and the J gene end by 5 bases; junction bases not matched to a gene: 7. CDR3 length: 14 amino acids. Germline values: CDR1 SGDLS, CDR2 YYNGEE. This CDR3 reads CASSPRQGRTEAFF. The CDR3 DNA follows: TGTGCCAGCAGCCCCCGACAGGGGAGGACTGAAGCTTTCTTT.

This sequence joins TRBV5-4 and TRBJ2-3, with 10 bases lining up with TRBD1. The CDR3 contains 18 residues. Looked up from germline, CDR1 is SGHNT and CDR2 is YYREEE (reference sequence). The J segment lost 3 bases and the V segment lost 0 bases, leaving 10 bases of the junction unmatched. CDR3 protein: CASSLGLTGTGVTDTQYF. The CDR3 nucleotides read TGTGCCAGCAGCTTGGGGCTCACCGGGACAGGGGTGACAGATACGCAGTATTTT.

The chain links TRBV5-4 to TRBJ2-7; D uncertain. V was pared by 1 base and J by 2 bases, with 7 bases between. The CDR3 has 13 amino acids. Germline V gives CDR1 SGHNT, CDR2 YYREEE (reference sequence). In nucleotides, the CDR3 is TGTGCCAGCAGCTTGCCTGACGCCTACGAGCAGTACTTC. Translation gives CASSLPDAYEQYF.

The genes are TRBV7-3 and TRBJ2-1, with 13 bases matching TRBD2. This CDR3 region has 16 residues. With 4 bases clipped from V and 9 bases from J, the junction kept 9 bases outside the gene matches. Germline assignment: CDR1 SGHTA and CDR2 FQGTGA. CDR3 sequence: CASSSRGGTSGTEQFF. The CDR3 bases are TGTGCCAGCAGCTCCCGTGGAGGGACTAGCGGGACTGAGCAGTTCTTC. The variable domain in full, completed from reference TRBV7-3 and TRBJ2-1, reads GAGVSQTPSNKVTEKGKYVELRCDPISGHTALYWYRQSLGQGPEFLIYFQGTGAADDSGLPNDRFFAVRPEGSVSTLKIQRTERGDSAVYLCASSSRGGTSGTEQFFGPGTRLTVL.

This rearrangement joins TRBV11-2 to TRBJ2-7, with TRBD1 identical over 8 bases. The CDR3 loop spans 13 amino acids. Germline assignment: CDR1 SGHAT and CDR2 FQNNGV. The DNA of the CDR3 is TGTGCAGCAGCTCGTCGCCCAGGGGGCGGGCAGTACTTC. Residues: CAAARRPGGGQYF.